Listed here is a single T cell receptor (beta chain). V was cut by 5 bases and J by 5 bases, with 18 bases left in between. The CDR3 covers 15 residues. CDR1 and CDR2 from the germline V gene are SGHAT and FQNNGV. The sample belongs to a study of blood T cell repertoires in COVID-19. TCRdb keeps only in-frame clones here, not all; method: immunoSEQ multiplex PCR. This sample has approximately 350,000 clones, with over 70% found just once. The clonotype originates from a woman between 45 and 60 years old with COVID-19, enrolled during active disease. The chain links TRBV11-2 to TRBJ2-5; D gene unclear. The sequenced material came from peripheral blood. DNA for the CDR3: TGTGCCAGCAGCCTACCCCCCGCCGTCGGGGAGACCCAGTACTTC. Amino acids: CASSLPPAVGETQYF.